The 2 T cell receptor beta chains below were found in one sample sequenced in a study of CD8+ T cells in alopecia areata. Treatment in this sample: oral pan-JAK inhibitor, 5-10 mg twice daily. Extracted RNA was reverse transcribed, and the resulting cDNA served as sequencing template. Clones were read by immunoSEQ multiplex PCR, and TCRdb kept only the in-frame ones, dropping some. The sample shows about 260,000 clones, 60% of them seen only once. The source material was CD4+ T cells sorted from blood, sampled at week 52, from a patient treated with tofacitinib. Source of these receptors: a human donor with alopecia areata.

This clone was recorded a few times. The gene calls are TRBV10-3 and TRBJ2-5; D uncertain. Germline loops: CDR1 ENHRY, CDR2 SYGVKD. Trimming cost V 0 bases and J 4 bases, with 0 bases left between them. The CDR3 is 11 amino acids. The CDR3 bases are TGTGCCATCAGTGAGTCAGAGACCCAGTACTTC. Its protein product is CAISESETQYF.

The V and J genes are TRBV30 and TRBJ1-5; D unresolved. The CDR3 totals 15 residues. Germline lookup yields CDR1 GTSNPN and CDR2 SVGIG (reference sequence). Trimming removed 1 base from V and 4 bases from J, with 14 bases in between. CDR3 in DNA: TGTGCCTGGAGTGCTACCCCGAAGGCGAATCAGCCCCAGCATTTT. It translates to CAWSATPKANQPQHF.